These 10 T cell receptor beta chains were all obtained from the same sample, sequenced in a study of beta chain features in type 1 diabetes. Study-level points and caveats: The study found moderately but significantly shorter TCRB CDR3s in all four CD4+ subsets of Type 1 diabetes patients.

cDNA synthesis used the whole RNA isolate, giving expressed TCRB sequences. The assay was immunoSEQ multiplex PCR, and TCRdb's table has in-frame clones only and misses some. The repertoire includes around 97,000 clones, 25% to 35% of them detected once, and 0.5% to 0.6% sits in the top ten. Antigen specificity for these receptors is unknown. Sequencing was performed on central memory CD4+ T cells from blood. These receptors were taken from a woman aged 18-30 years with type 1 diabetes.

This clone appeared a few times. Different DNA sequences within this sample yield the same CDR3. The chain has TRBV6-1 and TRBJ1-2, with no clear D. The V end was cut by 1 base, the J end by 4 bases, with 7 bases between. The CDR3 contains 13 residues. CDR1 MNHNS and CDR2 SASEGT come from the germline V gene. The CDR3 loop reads CASSEDSSYGYTF. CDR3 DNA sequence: TGTGCCAGCAGTGAAGATAGTTCCTATGGCTACACCTTC.

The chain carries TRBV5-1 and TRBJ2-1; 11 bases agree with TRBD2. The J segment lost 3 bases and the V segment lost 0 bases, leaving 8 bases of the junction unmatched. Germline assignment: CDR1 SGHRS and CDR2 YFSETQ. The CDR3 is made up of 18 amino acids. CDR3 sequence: CASSLAGASGRYYNEQFF. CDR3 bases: TGCGCCAGCAGCTTGGCCGGGGCTAGCGGGAGGTACTACAATGAGCAGTTCTTC.

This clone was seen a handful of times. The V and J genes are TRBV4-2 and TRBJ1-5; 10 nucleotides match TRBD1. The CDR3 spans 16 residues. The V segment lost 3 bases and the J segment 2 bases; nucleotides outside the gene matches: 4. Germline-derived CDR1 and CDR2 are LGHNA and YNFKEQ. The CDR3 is CASSHTGTGGNQPQHF. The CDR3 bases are TGTGCCAGCAGCCATACCGGGACAGGGGGCAATCAGCCCCAGCATTTT.

CDR3 loop: CASSSKRGTAQETQYF. The CDR3 bases are TGTGCCAGCAGCTCGAAAAGGGGGACAGCACAAGAGACCCAGTACTTC. This chain links TRBV7-2 with TRBJ2-5, with TRBD1 matching 7 bases. This CDR3 is 16 amino acids long. V shed 4 bases, J shed 2 bases, and the junction held 10 bases outside the gene matches. Germline loops: CDR1 SGHTA, CDR2 FQGNSA.

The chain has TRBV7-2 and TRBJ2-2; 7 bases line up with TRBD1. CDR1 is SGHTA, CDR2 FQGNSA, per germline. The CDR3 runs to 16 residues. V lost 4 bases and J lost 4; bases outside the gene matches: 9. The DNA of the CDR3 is TGTGCCAGCAGCTCCCAGGGGCCAGGGGGCACCGGGGAGCTGTTTTTT. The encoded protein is CASSSQGPGGTGELFF.

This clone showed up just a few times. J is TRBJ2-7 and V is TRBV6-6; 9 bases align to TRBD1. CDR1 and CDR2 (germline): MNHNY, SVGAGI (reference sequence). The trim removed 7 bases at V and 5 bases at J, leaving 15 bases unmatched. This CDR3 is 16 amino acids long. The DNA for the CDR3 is TGTGCCAGCAAGGACGATCCGGGACAGGGTCTTCACGAGCAGTACGTC. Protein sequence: CASKDDPGQGLHEQYV.

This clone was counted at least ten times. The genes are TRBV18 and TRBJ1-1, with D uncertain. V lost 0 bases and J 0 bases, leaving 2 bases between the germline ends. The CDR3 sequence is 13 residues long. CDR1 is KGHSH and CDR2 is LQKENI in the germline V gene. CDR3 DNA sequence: TGTGCCAGCTCACCACCCGTGAACACTGAAGCTTTCTTT. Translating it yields CASSPPVNTEAFF.

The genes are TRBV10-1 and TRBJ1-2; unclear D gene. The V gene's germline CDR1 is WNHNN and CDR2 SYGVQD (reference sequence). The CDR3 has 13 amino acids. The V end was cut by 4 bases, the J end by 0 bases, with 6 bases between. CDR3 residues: CASSAGSNYGYTF. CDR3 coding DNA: TGCGCCAGCAGTGCGGGTTCTAACTATGGCTACACCTTC.

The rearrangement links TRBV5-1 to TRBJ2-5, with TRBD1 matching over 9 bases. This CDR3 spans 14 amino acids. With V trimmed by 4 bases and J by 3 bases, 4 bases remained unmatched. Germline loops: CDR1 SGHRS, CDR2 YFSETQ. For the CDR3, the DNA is TGCGCCAGCAGCCCCGGGACAGGGAAAGAGACCCAGTACTTC. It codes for CASSPGTGKETQYF.

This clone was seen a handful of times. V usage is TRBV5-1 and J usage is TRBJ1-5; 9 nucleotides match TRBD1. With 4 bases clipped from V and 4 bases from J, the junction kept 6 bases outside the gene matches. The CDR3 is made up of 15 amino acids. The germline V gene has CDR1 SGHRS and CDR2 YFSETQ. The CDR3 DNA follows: TGCGCCAGCAGCAGGGGGGACAGGGAGAATCAGCCCCAGCATTTT. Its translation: CASSRGDRENQPQHF.